This entry concerns a single T cell receptor beta chain. The CDR3 length is 15 residues. Trimming pared 6 bases from V and 3 bases from J, leaving 18 bases between. The germline gives CDR1 SGHNT, CDR2 YYREEE (reference sequence). The sample belongs to a study of blood T cell repertoires in COVID-19. Background on the study: The origin of the acute and convalescent COVID-19 samples was the United States, Italy and Spain. Sample material is recorded as cDNA or gDNA derived from T cells, B-cell-depleted T cells, or PBMCs.

Produced via immunoSEQ multiplex PCR; TCRdb's table is partial and in-frame only. The data contain 250,000 to 300,000 clones, around nine tenths of them seen just once; the ten biggest clones take up about an eighth. The receptor's source is a woman aged 60-70 years with acute or convalescent COVID-19. The rearrangement links TRBV5-4 to TRBJ1-1; the D gene is possibly TRBD1 (6 bases). Sequencing was performed on peripheral blood. CDR3 protein: CASTGTVPGDTEAFF. The CDR3 DNA sequence: TGTGCCAGCACCGGGACGGTACCAGGGGACACTGAAGCTTTCTTT. Based on the CDR3 plus reference TRBV5-4 and TRBJ1-1, the full variable domain is ETGVTQSPTHLIKTRGQQVTLRCSSQSGHNTVSWYQQALGQGPQFIFQYYREEENGRGNFPPRFSGLQFPNYSSELNVNALELDDSALYLCASTGTVPGDTEAFFGQGTRLTVV.